Listed below are T cell receptor beta chains from one sample, sequenced in a study of T cells in localized non-small cell lung cancer. TCRdb's table, derived via immunoSEQ multiplex PCR, lists solely in-frame clones and lacks some. This sample has about 13,000 clones; about 86% occur once, and the top ten carry around 58%. The specimen comprised peripheral blood, sampled before any cancer treatment. The receptors were gathered from a male donor at least 60 years old with stage III lung adenocarcinoma. CDR3s include the opening cysteine and the closing phenylalanine or tryptophan. D genes are given only for firm matches. Only part of the rows carry a size: once, few, many, or a class if the clone is expanded.

d_call | j_call | clone_size | v_call | cdr3_aa | cdr3_nt
TRBD1 | TRBJ1-2 | - | TRBV11-3 | CASSWDRAHGYTF | TGTGCCAGCAGCTGGGACAGGGCCCATGGCTACACCTTC
- | TRBJ1-3 | - | TRBV4-1 | CASSQDLDFRGTGNTIYF | TGCGCCAGCAGCCAAGATCTCGACTTCCGTGGAACTGGAAACACCATATATTTT
- | TRBJ2-7 | - | TRBV5-5 | CASSLALGLGVYEQYF | TGTGCCAGCAGCTTGGCTTTAGGTTTAGGTGTATACGAGCAGTACTTC
- | TRBJ2-3 | - | TRBV6-6 | CASRVLGSTDTQYF | TGTGCCAGCAGGGTACTTGGGAGCACAGATACGCAGTATTTT
- | TRBJ2-5 | once | TRBV5-1 | CASSRNSFEETQYF | TGCGCCAGCAGTAGGAACAGCTTTGAAGAGACCCAGTACTTC
- | TRBJ2-7 | - | TRBV5-5 | CASSFQGTYEQYF | TGTGCCAGCAGCTTCCAGGGCACCTACGAGCAGTACTTC
- | TRBJ1-4 | - | TRBV7-9 | CASSLGGPSNEKLFF | TGTGCCAGCAGCTTAGGGGGGCCATCTAATGAAAAACTGTTTTTT
- | TRBJ1-3 | - | TRBV4-1 | CASSHGRTSGNTIYF | TGCGCCAGCAGCCACGGGCGGACCTCTGGAAACACCATATATTTT
TRBD2 | TRBJ2-7 | - | TRBV28 | CASTLLAGRIYEQYF | TGTGCCAGCACCTTACTAGCGGGGAGGATTTACGAGCAGTACTTC
- | TRBJ2-7 | - | TRBV27 | CASSPGPGPFSYEQYF | TGTGCCAGCAGTCCCGGGCCGGGCCCTTTCTCCTACGAGCAGTACTTC
- | TRBJ2-1 | - | TRBV12-5 | CASGLGVEGPYNEQFF | TGTGCTAGTGGTTTGGGGGTCGAGGGTCCCTACAATGAGCAGTTCTTC
- | TRBJ2-7 | - | TRBV21-1 | CASSLEGSYEQYF | TGTGCCAGCAGCTTAGAAGGATCCTACGAGCAGTACTTC
- | TRBJ1-2 | once | TRBV27 | CASSLSEGWKGYTF | TGTGCCAGCAGTTTATCGGAGGGCTGGAAAGGCTACACCTTC
TRBD1 | TRBJ1-2 | - | TRBV6-1 | CASRDRVWNNYGYTF | TGTGCCAGCAGGGACAGGGTCTGGAATAACTATGGCTACACCTTC
- | TRBJ1-6 | - | TRBV7-9 | CASRTAAALNSPLHF | TGTGCCAGCAGAACCGCGGCAGCTTTGAATTCACCCCTCCACTTT
- | TRBJ2-2 | - | TRBV27 | CASCDHGNTGELFF | TGTGCCAGCTGCGACCATGGGAACACCGGGGAGCTGTTTTTT
- | TRBJ1-1 | - | TRBV6-1 | CASRGRTSLSRAFF | TGTGCCAGCAGGGGGCGGACAAGTCTATCGCGAGCTTTCTTT
- | TRBJ1-2 | few | TRBV5-1 | CASSLWPRGGGYTF | TGCGCCAGCAGCTTGTGGCCCCGTGGGGGGGGCTACACCTTC
- | TRBJ1-4 | - | TRBV7-2 | CASSATGTVVEKLFF | TGTGCCAGCAGCGCTACCGGGACGGTCGTTGAAAAACTGTTTTTT
- | TRBJ1-5 | - | TRBV2 | CASSGLDLGNQPQHF | TGTGCCAGCAGTGGCCTGGACCTGGGCAATCAGCCCCAGCATTTT
TRBD2 | TRBJ2-5 | - | TRBV7-2 | CASSLARGGRDETQYF | TGTGCCAGCAGCTTAGCCCGCGGGGGGCGGGACGAGACCCAGTACTTC
- | TRBJ2-7 | - | TRBV7-8 | CASSLRTNSYEQYF | TGTGCCAGCAGCTTAAGAACGAACTCCTACGAGCAGTACTTC
TRBD2 | TRBJ2-7 | - | TRBV27 | CASSSRTSGSYEQYF | TGTGCCAGCAGTTCCCGGACTAGCGGGAGCTACGAGCAGTACTTC
- | TRBJ2-1 | - | TRBV13 | CASSPKSGSSYNEQFF | TGTGCCAGCAGCCCCAAAAGCGGGTCTTCCTACAATGAGCAGTTCTTC
- | TRBJ2-7 | once | TRBV11-2 | CASGPQVAGEQYF | TGTGCCAGCGGCCCCCAGGTCGCGGGCGAGCAGTACTTC
TRBD1 | TRBJ1-2 | - | TRBV7-6 | CASSLGQGDYGYTF | TGTGCCAGCAGCTTGGGGCAGGGGGACTATGGCTACACCTTC
- | TRBJ1-3 | - | TRBV5-1 | CASSWSHPTSGNTIYF | TGCGCCAGCAGCTGGTCTCATCCGACCTCTGGAAACACCATATATTTT
TRBD1 | TRBJ1-2 | medium-sized | TRBV2 | CASKTGGAGGYTF | TGTGCCAGCAAGACAGGGGGCGCTGGTGGCTACACCTTC
- | TRBJ2-4 | - | TRBV5-1 | CASSLGVGSAKNIQYF | TGCGCCAGCAGCTTGGGAGTAGGATCGGCCAAAAACATTCAGTACTTC
- | TRBJ2-7 | - | TRBV6-1 | CASSERGYVYEQYF | TGTGCCAGCAGTGAGAGGGGGTATGTCTACGAGCAGTACTTC
TRBD1 | TRBJ2-2 | - | TRBV4-2 | CASSQGWTGASAGELFF | TGTGCCAGCAGCCAGGGATGGACAGGGGCGAGCGCCGGGGAGCTGTTTTTT
TRBD2 | TRBJ2-1 | - | TRBV7-2 | CASSRSGGQGNEQFF | TGTGCCAGCAGTCGCAGCGGGGGGCAGGGAAATGAGCAGTTCTTC
TRBD1 | TRBJ2-1 | - | TRBV18 | CASSPGQGFNEQFF | TGTGCCAGCTCGCCGGGACAGGGGTTCAATGAGCAGTTCTTC
TRBD1 | TRBJ2-7 | - | TRBV14 | CASSQTPRTGSYEQYF | TGTGCCAGCAGCCAAACTCCGAGGACAGGGTCCTACGAGCAGTACTTC
- | TRBJ2-1 | - | TRBV19 | CASTIRTFYNEQFF | TGTGCCAGTACGATCAGGACCTTTTACAATGAGCAGTTCTTC
TRBD1 | TRBJ2-7 | - | TRBV28 | CASSLWQGVRYEQYF | TGTGCCAGCAGTTTATGGCAGGGGGTCCGCTACGAGCAGTACTTC
- | TRBJ2-5 | once | TRBV7-9 | CASSLGLRSDQETQYF | TGTGCCAGCAGCTTAGGGTTGCGTTCCGACCAGGAGACCCAGTACTTC
- | TRBJ2-2 | - | TRBV6-6 | CASSWDAPNTGELFF | TGTGCCAGCAGCTGGGACGCACCGAACACCGGGGAGCTGTTTTTT